This T cell receptor (beta chain) was recorded in a study of OX40 agonist ivuxolimab in advanced cancers. Overall study context: Allowance was made for prior anti-PD-1, anti-PD-L1 or anti-CTLA-4 therapy, and around 41% had some. Notes on the study in general: At 0.1 to 3.0 mg/kg, clonal expansion of CD4+ and CD8+ blood T cells had occurred by week 6.

Measured with immunoSEQ multiplex PCR; TCRdb has only the in-frame clones, and not every one. The sample contains 50,000 to 75,000 clones, about nine tenths of which appear only once. Germline V gene data show CDR1 as SEHNR and CDR2 as FQNEAQ (reference sequence). Trimming removed 2 bases at V and 0 bases at J, with 10 bases between. This CDR3 is 15 amino acids long. Comments on this clone: The antigen is undetermined.

The chain combines TRBV7-9 with TRBJ1-1; possibly TRBD1 for D (6 bases). This TCR was sampled from an adult with an advanced solid tumor such as melanoma, head and neck, liver or kidney cancer. The sample in question was CD4+ or CD8+ T cells sorted from blood, obtained in a trial of the OX40 agonist ivuxolimab. CDR3 DNA: TGTGCCAGCAGCTTAAGACCAGGGGTGAACACTGAAGCTTTCTTT. The encoded protein is CASSLRPGVNTEAFF.